This T cell receptor (beta chain) was sequenced for a study of T cells after yellow fever vaccination (dated by TCRdb to about 2019). Describing the broader study: Libraries from fractions with low cell numbers were prepared with the SMART-Seq v4 Ultra Low Input RNA kit. Bulk PBMC replicates and cell subsets were isolated from blood drawn at multiple timepoints before and after both primary and secondary immunization. To track T-cell clones before and after primary and booster YFV17D yellow fever vaccination, bulk TCR alpha and beta repertoires were sequenced longitudinally. Two healthy male donors, one aged 18 to 30 and one aged 30 to 40 years, were included in the cohort.

Here is what the overall study found, with its caveats: Because abundant contaminating clonotypes from the bulk population could be contained in FACS-sorted repertoires, computational filtering was required. Most clones expanded after primary vaccination (around 96% of CD4 and roughly 88% of CD8) were re-detected after the booster, suggesting that broad memory maintenance occurred. A small share of clonotypes was detected in both CD4 and CD8 compartments, with the overlap likely arising from convergent recombination. Because the study included only a couple of donors, the extent to which the findings can be generalized is limited. Compared with the primary T-cell response, the secondary T-cell response was weaker but faster, peaking on day 5 rather than day 15.

This clonotype was seen more than once but under ten times. The specificity of this receptor is unknown. Base quality data are lacking; no much larger clone is found one base away. Including cysteine and phenylalanine, the CDR3 has 16 amino acids. Just CDR3 DNA is preserved here, 48 bases in frame from base 1. The germline V gene yields SGHTA for CDR1 and FQGNSA for CDR2. Here V drops 7 bases and J drops 1 base, and the junction holds 11 bases not matched to any gene. The instrument was an Illumina NovaSeq 6000. TCR cDNA was synthesized by 5'RACE template switching, through which a universal primer site and unique molecular identifiers were introduced. cDNA synthesis was primed from both the TCR alpha and TCR beta constant segments. Two PCR steps were used to amplify libraries, with sample barcodes and sequencing adapters being added in the second step. Sequencing of libraries was performed on Illumina HiSeq 2500 (2x100 bp) or NovaSeq (2x150 bp). In the original analysis: MIGEC was used to demultiplex reads and collapse the reads into UMI consensus sequences, and MiXCR was used for V(D)J alignment. Vaccine-responding clonotypes were defined with edgeR using replicate PBMC samples, requiring FDR below 0.01 and a log2 fold change above 5 up to day 15. Each bulk clonotype was labeled CD4 or CD8 based on which sequenced repertoire, CD4 or CD8, contained the clonotype at higher abundance. The public reads were run again by TCRdb, first through fastp at Q25 and then through MiXCR, and only productive beta chains were kept. When rows share a CDR3 protein, they turn into one entry using the most common DNA and genes. The V and J calls come from TCRdb's annotation, not from the publication. The sample has approximately 450,000 distinct CDR3 sequences on record, roughly a sixth of them singletons. The ten top clones hold 15% to 20% of the sample.

In light of the paper, this sample's treatment or condition label describes: live attenuated yellow fever vaccine strain. At each blood-draw timepoint, two biological replicates of bulk PBMCs were collected. PBMCs were isolated from peripheral blood using a standard Ficoll-Paque protocol. RNA was extracted with TriZol from bulk PBMCs, CD4 and CD8 fractions, and dextramer-positive and dextramer-negative fractions. The clonotype originates from a man younger than 35 who received the YFV17D yellow fever vaccine. The sample was PBMCs, taken before the yellow fever booster vaccination. Recombination joined TRBV7-2 with TRBJ2-5; TRBD2 agrees with 8 junctional bases. The CDR3 region: CASTAGAGGAQETQYF. The DNA sequence reads TGTGCCAGCACTGCTGGGGCCGGGGGGGCCCAAGAGACCCAGTACTTC.